The present T cell receptor beta chain was sequenced within a study of cytomegalovirus exposure and HLA in healthy donors. Findings and limits, study-wide: Most TCR sequences were rare, but some public TCRs occurred in many donors.

As to this clone: The target antigen is unknown.

Data came from immunoSEQ multiplex PCR; TCRdb stores just in-frame clones and leaves some out. Among 140,000 to 150,000 clones, approximately 90% were seen once, and the ten largest hold less than 5.5%. This CDR3 contains 16 residues. The ends lost 4 bases at V and 2 bases at J; junction bases unmatched: 5. CDR1 and CDR2 (germline): LNHDA, SQIVND (reference sequence). The source material was PBMCs. V is TRBV19 and J is TRBJ2-1; 10 positions match TRBD2. This sequence was found in a man aged 18 to 29 in good health and CMV-seropositive. Written as DNA, the CDR3 is TGTGCCAGTAGTACCCCTAGCGGGAGACCCTACAATGAGCAGTTCTTC. Translated, it gives CASSTPSGRPYNEQFF.